The clone carrying this T cell receptor (beta chain) has only a few counts. Indicated time point: newly diagnosed GD, antithyroid drugs for less than 3 months. TCR sequences were obtained from RNA taken from PBMCs. CDR3-region Arm-PCR and iRepertoire HTBI primers produced the TCR beta libraries. TCRdb called the multiplex PCR reads again in MiXCR, with one record for every CDR3 protein. The sample has around 460,000 distinct CDR3 sequences; about 14% are singletons. This record belongs to a study of regulatory T cells in long-lasting Graves disease. Across the study: Duration of antithyroid drug therapy among newly diagnosed Graves' patients was under 3 months.

The germline CDR1 and CDR2 sequences are MNHNS and SASEGT. This CDR3 has 16 residues. Trimming pared 1 base from V and 4 bases from J, leaving 14 bases between. Another study also made use of these data, one on T cells in Graves' hyperthyroidism and ophthalmopathy. That source adds: Blood also carried most thyroid clonotypes expanded above 0.001. The model foresaw ophthalmopathy a median roughly 6 months prior to onset.

The rearrangement links TRBV6-1 to TRBJ1-5; D perhaps matches TRBD1 (6 bases). This sample comprised peripheral blood mononuclear cells (PBMCs), obtained at new diagnosis, from a patient treated with antithyroid drugs. The TCR sequence derives from a woman in her forties or fifties with Graves disease. The CDR3 here is CASSEVRGALNQPQHF. CDR3 in DNA: TGTGCCAGCAGTGAAGTCCGGGGGGCCTTAAATCAGCCCCAGCATTTT.